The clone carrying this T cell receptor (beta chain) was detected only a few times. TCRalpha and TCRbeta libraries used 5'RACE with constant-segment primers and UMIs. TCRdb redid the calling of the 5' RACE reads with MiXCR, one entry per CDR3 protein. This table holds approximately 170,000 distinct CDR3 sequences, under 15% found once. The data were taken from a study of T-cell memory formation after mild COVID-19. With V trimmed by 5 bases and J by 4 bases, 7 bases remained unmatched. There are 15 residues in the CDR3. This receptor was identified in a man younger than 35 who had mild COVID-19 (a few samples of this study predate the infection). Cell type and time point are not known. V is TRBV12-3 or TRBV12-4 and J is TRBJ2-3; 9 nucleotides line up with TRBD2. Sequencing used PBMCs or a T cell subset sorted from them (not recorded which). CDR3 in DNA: TGTGCCAGCAGTGACCGCGGGGGGGACTCAGATACGCAGTATTTT. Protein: CASSDRGGDSDTQYF.